The 3 T cell receptor beta chains presented below share a single source sample, sequenced in a study of blood T cell repertoires in COVID-19 (dated by TCRdb to the early 2020s). Receptor libraries were prepared by the immunoSEQ multiplex PCR assay. TCRdb carries this immuneACCESS record with in-frame sequences only. Its versions omit some clonotypes, under half of them owing to an unresolved V gene in the studies checked, with the rest unexplained. The sample table shows 200,000 or so clones, and approximately 82% are seen once. The top ten clonotypes cover 6.9% of the sample. What was sequenced was peripheral blood. All receptors come from a human donor with acute or convalescent COVID-19. The donor label of this sample is uncertain.

Here the CDR3 reads CASSLDGSLEQYF. CDR3 coding DNA: TGTGCCAGCAGCTTAGACGGGTCGCTCGAGCAGTACTTC. The chain carries TRBV7-9 and TRBJ2-7; the D is unclear. Germline-derived CDR1 and CDR2 are SEHNR and FQNEAQ (reference sequence). This CDR3 has 13 amino acids. The V end was cut by 1 base, the J end by 6 bases, with 10 bases between.

Details on this clone: Other DNA sequences in the sample encode the same CDR3. This sequence joins TRBV6-5 and TRBJ1-3, with no clear D. Germline assignment: CDR1 MNHEY and CDR2 SVGAGI. V lost 6 bases and J lost 4, with 7 bases in between. The CDR3 loop spans 12 amino acids. CDR3 in amino acids: CASRAGGNTIYF. CDR3 nucleotide sequence: TGTGCCAGCAGAGCGGGAGGAAACACCATATATTTT.

The rearrangement uses TRBV24-1 and TRBJ1-1, with TRBD1 matching over 7 bases. In germline, CDR1 is KGHDR, CDR2 SFDVKD. Trimming cost V 2 bases and J 0 bases; bases outside gene matches: 2. The CDR3 loop spans 15 amino acids. CDR3 loop: CATSDSTGLNTEAFF. In nucleotides, the CDR3 is TGTGCCACCAGTGATTCGACAGGGTTGAACACTGAAGCTTTCTTT.